The 2 T cell receptor beta chains below all came from one sample that was sequenced in a study of T cells in localized non-small cell lung cancer. Profiling relied on immunoSEQ multiplex PCR, and the TCRdb table lists in-frame clones only, not all of them. The sample shows 25,000 to 30,000 clones, about 80% of them seen only once. Source: peripheral blood mononuclear cells, taken before any cancer treatment. These receptors came from a man aged 40 to 69 with stage III lung adenocarcinoma.

V is TRBV19 and J is TRBJ1-3; TRBD1 might be the D (5 bases). This CDR3 spans 14 amino acids. Germline V gene data show CDR1 as LNHDA and CDR2 as SQIVND (reference sequence). With 3 bases removed from V and 3 bases from J, the gap between germline ends came to 9 bases. As DNA, the CDR3 is TGTGCCAGTAGTATGAGAGGGGATGGAAACACCATATATTTT. It is translated as CASSMRGDGNTIYF.

In this sample, this clone turned up once. The chain uses TRBV10-3 and TRBJ2-5; 7 nucleotides line up with TRBD1. The junction had 8 bases not matched to a gene; V was cut back by 5 bases and J by 5 bases. CDR1 is ENHRY and CDR2 is SYGVKD in the germline V gene. CDR3 length equals 14 residues. DNA of the CDR3: TGTGCCATCAGTCGACAGGGTGGAAGGGAGACCCAGTACTTC. Protein product: CAISRQGGRETQYF.